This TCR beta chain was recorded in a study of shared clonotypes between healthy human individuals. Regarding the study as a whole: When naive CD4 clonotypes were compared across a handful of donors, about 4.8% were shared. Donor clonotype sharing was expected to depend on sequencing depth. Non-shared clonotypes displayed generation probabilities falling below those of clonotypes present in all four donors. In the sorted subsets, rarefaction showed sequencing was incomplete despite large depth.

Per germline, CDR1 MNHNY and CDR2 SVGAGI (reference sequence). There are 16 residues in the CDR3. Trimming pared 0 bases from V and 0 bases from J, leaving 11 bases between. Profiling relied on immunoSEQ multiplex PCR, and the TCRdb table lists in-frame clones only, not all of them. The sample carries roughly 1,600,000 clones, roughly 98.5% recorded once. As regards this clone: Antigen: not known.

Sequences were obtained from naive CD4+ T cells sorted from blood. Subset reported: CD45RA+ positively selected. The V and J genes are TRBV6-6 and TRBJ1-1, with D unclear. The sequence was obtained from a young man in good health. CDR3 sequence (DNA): TGTGCCAGCAGTTACTCACAAGGGTATATGAACACTGAAGCTTTCTTT. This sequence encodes CASSYSQGYMNTEAFF.